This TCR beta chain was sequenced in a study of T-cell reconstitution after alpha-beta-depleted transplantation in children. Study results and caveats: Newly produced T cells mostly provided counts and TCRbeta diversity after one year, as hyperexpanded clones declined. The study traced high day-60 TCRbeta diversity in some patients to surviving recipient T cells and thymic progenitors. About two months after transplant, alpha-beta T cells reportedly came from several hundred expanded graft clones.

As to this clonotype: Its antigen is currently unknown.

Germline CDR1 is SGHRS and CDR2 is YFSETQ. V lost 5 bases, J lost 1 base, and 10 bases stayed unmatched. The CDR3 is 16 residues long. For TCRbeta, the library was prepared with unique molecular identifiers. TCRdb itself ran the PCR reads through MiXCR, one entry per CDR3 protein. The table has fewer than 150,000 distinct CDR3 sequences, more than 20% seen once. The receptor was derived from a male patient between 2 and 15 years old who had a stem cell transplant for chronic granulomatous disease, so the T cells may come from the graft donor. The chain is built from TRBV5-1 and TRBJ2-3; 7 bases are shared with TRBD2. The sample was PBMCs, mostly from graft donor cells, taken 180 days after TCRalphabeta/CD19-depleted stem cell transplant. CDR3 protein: CASRENSGPGTDTQYF. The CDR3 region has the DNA TGCGCCAGCAGAGAAAATAGCGGGCCTGGCACAGATACGCAGTATTTT.